Each of the 21 T cell receptor beta chains below was sequenced from the same sample in a study of T cell responses to AZD1222 COVID-19 vaccine. TCRdb's table, derived via immunoSEQ multiplex PCR, lists solely in-frame clones and lacks some. The table includes more than 75,000 clones, around four fifths detected once. The sequenced sample was peripheral blood, obtained 28 days after the second AZD1222 dose. These receptors all stem from an adult who received the AZD1222 COVID-19 vaccine.

CDR3 residues: CASSVDLPMTGGGYTF. CDR3 in DNA: TGTGCCAGCAGCGTTGACCTCCCAATGACAGGCGGGGGCTACACCTTC. V and J are TRBV9 and TRBJ1-2, with D possibly matching TRBD1 (6 bases). V gave up 2 bases and J gave up 8 bases, with 22 bases separating them. This CDR3 has 16 residues. Germline V gene data show CDR1 as SGDLS and CDR2 as YYNGEE.

The V and J genes are TRBV19 and TRBJ1-2; TRBD1 is a possible D gene (5 bases). This CDR3 region has 15 residues. Trimming removed 0 bases at V and 3 bases at J, with 11 bases between. CDR1 is LNHDA, CDR2 SQIVND, per germline (reference sequence). The CDR3 nucleotides are TGTGCCAGTAGTATAGATCTCAGCAGGGACTATGGCTACACCTTC. This gives the protein CASSIDLSRDYGYTF. Based on the CDR3 plus reference TRBV19 and TRBJ1-2, the full variable domain is DGGITQSPKYLFRKEGQNVTLSCEQNLNHDAMYWYRQDPGQGLRLIYYSQIVNDFQKGDIAEGYSVSREKKESFPLTVTSAQKNPTAFYLCASSIDLSRDYGYTFGSGTRLTVV.

This chain connects TRBV11-2 to TRBJ2-3; TRBD2 matches 7 bases. The V and J ends lost 4 bases and 4 bases, in that order; junction bases with no gene match: 14. CDR1 is SGHAT and CDR2 is FQNNGV in the germline V gene. This CDR3 contains 17 residues. This CDR3 is CASSSYGGRIRADTQYF. The DNA of the CDR3 is TGTGCCAGCAGCTCGTACGGCGGGAGAATCAGGGCAGATACGCAGTATTTT.

The V gene is TRBV5-1, the J gene TRBJ1-3, with 7 bases fitting TRBD1. This CDR3 is built from 15 residues. Germline V gene lookup returns CDR1 SGHRS and CDR2 YFSETQ. V shed 4 bases and J 0 bases; nucleotides not matched to a gene: 4. Here the CDR3 reads CASSKGQSSGNTIYF. DNA for the CDR3: TGCGCCAGCAGCAAGGGACAGAGCTCTGGAAACACCATATATTTT.

The chain couples TRBV5-1 to TRBJ2-7; no definite D call. Trimming stripped 5 bases from V and 4 bases from J, with 13 bases between. This CDR3 comprises 13 residues. Germline CDR1 and CDR2: SGHRS and YFSETQ. Here the CDR3 DNA reads TGCGCCAGCAGGGGTCTACACGGATACGAGCAGTACTTC. The encoded protein is CASRGLHGYEQYF. The whole variable domain, filled in from reference TRBV5-1 and TRBJ2-7, reads KAGVTQTPRYLIKTRGQQVTLSCSPISGHRSVSWYQQTPGQGLQFLFEYFSETQRNKGNFPGRFSGRQFSNSRSEMNVSTLELGDSALYLCASRGLHGYEQYFGPGTRLTVT.

The V call is TRBV3-1 (or the pseudogene TRBV3-2), the J call TRBJ2-1, with 10 bases that match TRBD1. CDR3 length equals 15 residues. Germline lookup yields CDR1 LGHDT and CDR2 YNNKEL (reference sequence). The V segment lost 4 bases and the J segment 7 bases; nucleotides outside the gene matches: 7. The CDR3 sequence is CASSLADRGLNEQFF. DNA of the CDR3: TGTGCCAGCAGCCTTGCCGACAGGGGGCTAAATGAGCAGTTCTTC.

The chain employs TRBV7-2 and TRBJ1-1; D ambiguous. The V end was cut by 1 base, the J end by 5 bases, with 14 bases between. The germline gives CDR1 SGHTA, CDR2 FQGNSA. This CDR3 has 15 amino acids. CDR3 coding DNA: TGTGCCAGCAGCTTAGAAACCGGAGGGCGGACTGAAGCTTTCTTT. Residues: CASSLETGGRTEAFF.

This chain links TRBV5-1 with TRBJ2-2, with D perhaps TRBD2 (7 bases). Trimming stripped 7 bases from V and 1 base from J, with 11 bases between. Germline V gene lookup returns CDR1 SGHRS and CDR2 YFSETQ. The CDR3 sequence is 14 residues long. The CDR3 coding sequence is TGCGCCAGCGGGGGGGCCGGGAACACCGGGGAGCTGTTTTTT. Translation gives CASGGAGNTGELFF.

The chain couples TRBV7-3 to TRBJ1-5, with D hard to call. With 2 bases removed from V and 4 bases from J, the gap between germline ends came to 6 bases. The V gene's germline CDR1 is SGHTA and CDR2 FQGTGA. CDR3 length equals 13 residues. The CDR3, as DNA: TGTGCCAGCAGCTTAGACCAGAATCAGCCCCAGCATTTT. Translating it yields CASSLDQNQPQHF. Supplemented by reference TRBV7-3 and TRBJ1-5, the full variable domain reads GAGVSQTPSNKVTEKGKYVELRCDPISGHTALYWYRQSLGQGPEFLIYFQGTGAADDSGLPNDRFFAVRPEGSVSTLKIQRTERGDSAVYLCASSLDQNQPQHFGDGTRLSIL.

The V gene is TRBV10-3, the J gene TRBJ2-1; D remains ambiguous. The CDR3 totals 11 residues. V lost 8 bases and J lost 4, with 6 bases in between. The germline gives CDR1 ENHRY, CDR2 SYGVKD. CDR3 amino acids: CAISGYNEQFF. The CDR3 DNA reads as TGTGCCATCTCCGGGTACAATGAGCAGTTCTTC.

J is TRBJ1-1 and V is TRBV6-2 or TRBV6-3; TRBD1 agrees at 10 bases. The germline V gene has CDR1 MNHEY and CDR2 SVGEGT. The length of the CDR3 is 15 residues. The trim removed 1 base at V and 6 bases at J, leaving 5 bases unmatched. This chain's CDR3 is CASSYFGTGASEAFF. CDR3 sequence (DNA): TGTGCCAGCAGTTACTTTGGGACAGGGGCCTCTGAAGCTTTCTTT.

The chain combines TRBV3-1 (or the pseudogene TRBV3-2) with TRBJ1-3; 7 bases align to TRBD1. The CDR3 length is 18 residues. The junction had 12 bases not matched to a gene; V was cut back by 3 bases and J by 1 base. Germline CDR1 LGHDT, CDR2 YNNKEL (reference sequence). As DNA, the CDR3 is TGTGCCAGCAGCCATCATCCGACAGGGACAACTTCTGGAAACACCATATATTTT. Translating gives CASSHHPTGTTSGNTIYF.

V is TRBV6-5 and J is TRBJ1-4; D remains unclear. CDR3 length: 12 residues. Trimming removed 8 bases from V and 6 bases from J, with 10 bases in between. Germline CDR1 MNHEY, CDR2 SVGAGI. The chain's CDR3 is CASRRSDEKLFF. The CDR3 DNA reads as TGTGCCAGCCGCAGGTCGGATGAAAAACTGTTTTTT.

The gene calls are TRBV2 and TRBJ1-4; TRBD1 matches at 8 bases. Germline CDR1 is SNHLY and CDR2 is FYNNEI. The length of the CDR3 is 14 residues. V trimming: 5 bases; J trimming: 13 bases; junction bases outside the gene matches: 12. CDR3 loop: CASSSSDRVMRLFF. In DNA form, the CDR3 reads TGTGCCAGCAGTTCCTCGGACAGGGTAATGAGACTGTTTTTT.

This rearrangement joins TRBV30 to TRBJ2-1, with D perhaps assigned TRBD1 or TRBD2 (5 bases each). Between the trimmed V and J ends, which lost 0 bases and 8 bases, there was a span of 23 bases. The CDR3 runs to 17 residues. Germline V lookup: CDR1 GTSNPN, CDR2 SVGIG (reference sequence). CDR3 bases: TGTGCCTGGAGTGTACGGGGCTATGGCGGACCGGTAGATGAGCAGTTCTTC. Its translation: CAWSVRGYGGPVDEQFF. The variable domain in full, completed from reference TRBV30 and TRBJ2-1, reads SQTIHQWPATLVQPVGSPLSLECTVEGTSNPNLYWYRQAAGRGLQLLFYSVGIGQISSEVPQNLSASRPQDRQFILSSKKLLLSDSGFYLCAWSVRGYGGPVDEQFFGPGTRLTVL.

The chain is built from TRBV5-4 and TRBJ1-1, with D possibly being TRBD1 (5 bases). V shed 0 bases and J shed 6 bases, with 12 bases lying between them. This CDR3 spans 14 amino acids. CDR1 and CDR2 (germline): SGHNT, YYREEE (reference sequence). The CDR3 here is CASSLAGGRAEAFF. CDR3 sequence (DNA): TGTGCCAGCAGCTTGGCCGGGGGTAGGGCTGAAGCTTTCTTT. Combining the CDR3 with reference TRBV5-4 and TRBJ1-1 gives the whole variable domain ETGVTQSPTHLIKTRGQQVTLRCSSQSGHNTVSWYQQALGQGPQFIFQYYREEENGRGNFPPRFSGLQFPNYSSELNVNALELDDSALYLCASSLAGGRAEAFFGQGTRLTVV.

This sequence joins TRBV29-1 and TRBJ2-7; 8 nucleotides match TRBD2. Unmatched junction bases numbered 11, after V lost 6 bases and J lost 4 bases. Germline V CDR1 and CDR2: SQVTM, ANQGSEA. The CDR3 runs to 14 residues. CDR3 in DNA: TGCAGCGTGGCAGTTTCTGGCGGGAGGTACGAGCAGTACTTC. Protein sequence: CSVAVSGGRYEQYF.

V gene TRBV6-2 or TRBV6-3 combines with J gene TRBJ2-1, with TRBD2 matching 7 bases. There are 16 residues in the CDR3. Germline CDR1 MNHEY, CDR2 SVGEGT. The junction had 11 bases not matched to a gene; V was cut back by 2 bases and J by 7 bases. For the CDR3, the DNA is TGTGCCAGCAGTTACCGGTCTAGCGGAGCTTATAATGAGCAGTTCTTC. As protein: CASSYRSSGAYNEQFF.

This rearrangement joins TRBV5-4 to TRBJ1-2; D remains ambiguous. Germline V CDR1 and CDR2: SGHNT, YYREEE (reference sequence). Trimming pared 4 bases from V and 2 bases from J, leaving 9 bases between. The CDR3 spans 13 residues. The DNA for the CDR3 is TGTGCCAGCAGCACATCCTGGAACTATGGCTACACCTTC. Amino acids: CASSTSWNYGYTF.

The V and J genes are TRBV19 and TRBJ1-2; TRBD1 agrees at 9 bases. Trimming took 11 bases from V and 5 from J; bases not matched to a gene: 12. CDR3 length: 14 amino acids. Germline-derived CDR1 and CDR2 are LNHDA and SQIVND (reference sequence). CDR3 bases: TGTGCCGGAAAATCGGGACAGGGCCCGTATGGCTACACCTTC. This sequence encodes CAGKSGQGPYGYTF.

The V and J genes are TRBV4-2 and TRBJ2-7; tentatively, D is TRBD2 (6 bases). V lost 0 bases to trimming and J lost 2 bases, with 14 bases between them. CDR3 size: 16 residues. Per germline, CDR1 LGHNA and CDR2 YNFKEQ. This chain's CDR3 is CASSQDLGGTTYEQYF. CDR3 in DNA: TGTGCCAGCAGCCAAGATCTCGGCGGGACCACCTACGAGCAGTACTTC.